This T cell receptor (beta chain) was found in a study of blood T cell repertoires in COVID-19. Looking at the study overall: Donors in the United States, Italy and Spain gave samples during acute or convalescent COVID-19. In each case, the material was cDNA or gDNA derived from T cells, B-cell-depleted T cells, or PBMCs.

With 0 bases removed from V and 2 bases from J, the gap between germline ends came to 19 bases. Per germline, CDR1 SGDLS and CDR2 YYNGEE. The CDR3 consists of 18 residues. Original methodology: Quantification of nucleated cells was approximated via reference gene primer amplification. The repertoire was sequenced with immunoSEQ multiplex PCR; TCRdb's copy has only in-frame clones and lacks some. The V and J calls and clone size come from that table; D and trimming were worked out from the DNA. The sample records roughly 68,000 clones, 88% being singletons. The sequenced sample was peripheral blood. The TCR sequence derives from a man aged 50-59 years with acute or convalescent COVID-19. The J gene is TRBJ2-3, the V gene TRBV9, with a possible D match to TRBD2 (7 bases). DNA for the CDR3: TGTGCCAGCAGCGTAGCCACCCTTCGCGGGGGCTTCACAGATACGCAGTATTTT. This gives the protein CASSVATLRGGFTDTQYF. Full variable domain (remainder filled in from reference TRBV9 and TRBJ2-3): DSGVTQTPKHLITATGQRVTLRCSPRSGDLSVYWYQQSLDQGLQFLIQYYNGEERAKGNILERFSAQQFPDLHSELNLSSLELGDSALYFCASSVATLRGGFTDTQYFGPGTRLTVL.